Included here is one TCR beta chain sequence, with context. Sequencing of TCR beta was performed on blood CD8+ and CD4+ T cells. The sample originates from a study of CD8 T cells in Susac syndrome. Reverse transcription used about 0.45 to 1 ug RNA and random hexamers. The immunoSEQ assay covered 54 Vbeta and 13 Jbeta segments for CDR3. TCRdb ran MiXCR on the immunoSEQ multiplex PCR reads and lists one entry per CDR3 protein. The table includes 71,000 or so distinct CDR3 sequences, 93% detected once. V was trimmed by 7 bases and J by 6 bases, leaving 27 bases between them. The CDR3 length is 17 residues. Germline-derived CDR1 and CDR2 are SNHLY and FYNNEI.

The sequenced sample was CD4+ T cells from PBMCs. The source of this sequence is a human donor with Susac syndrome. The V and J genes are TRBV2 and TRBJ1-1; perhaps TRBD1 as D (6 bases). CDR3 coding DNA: TGTGCCAGCACGGGGGGCCCTGGCATGACCAGAGAGGCTGAAGCTTTCTTT. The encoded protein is CASTGGPGMTREAEAFF.